This T cell receptor beta chain was captured by sequencing in a study of cytomegalovirus exposure and HLA in healthy donors. Overall study context: Inside one of the first data releases sat roughly 80 million unique TCRs taken from HLA-typed donors. Study results and caveats: Excluded were some V segments that proved indistinguishable, including TRBV6-2 and TRBV6-3. Fewer N-insertions than the roughly 630-donor mean were reportedly shown by an Asian-associated ancestry cluster in a later analysis.

PCR amplification relied on 60 Vbeta primers (plus 13 Jbeta primers). Only in-frame clones appear in the TCRdb table, and some are missing; sequencing was by immunoSEQ multiplex PCR. The table records about 240,000 clones, about 86% of them present only once. Turning to this clone: Its target is unknown.

CDR3 length equals 13 residues. V trimming: 8 bases; J trimming: 6 bases; junction bases outside the gene matches: 5. The V gene's germline CDR1 is MNHEY and CDR2 SMNVEV (reference sequence). The sequencing input was PBMCs. This chain links TRBV27 with TRBJ2-4; 9 positions agree with TRBD1. The TCR originated in a woman between 55 and 75 years old in good health and CMV-seropositive. The CDR3, as DNA: TGTGCCAGCCGCACAGGGGGCGCAAACATTCAGTACTTC. As protein: CASRTGGANIQYF.